Each of the 32 T cell receptor beta chains below was sequenced from the same sample in a study of T cells in localized non-small cell lung cancer. The table came from immunoSEQ multiplex PCR; TCRdb's copy has only in-frame clones and leaves some out. In the table there are 50,000 to 65,000 clones, around 81% of which are singletons. The sample in question was PBMCs, obtained before any cancer treatment. These receptors were taken from a man aged 40 to 70 with stage II lung adenocarcinoma.

J is TRBJ2-3 and V is TRBV29-1; 7 positions match TRBD1. Germline V gene lookup returns CDR1 SQVTM and CDR2 ANQGSEA. The trim removed 6 bases at V and 5 bases at J, leaving 8 bases unmatched. The CDR3 loop spans 13 amino acids. In DNA form, the CDR3 reads TGCAGCGTCCGGGCCAACAGGGGAGATACGCAGTATTTT. Its translation is CSVRANRGDTQYF.

The chain couples TRBV10-3 to TRBJ2-3; 7 bases fit TRBD1. J lost 4 bases, V lost 7 bases, and 11 bases had no gene match. From germline, CDR1 is ENHRY and CDR2 SYGVKD. CDR3 size: 15 residues. The CDR3 coding sequence is TGTGCCATCACCCCTACAGGGGCCCAGGCAGATACGCAGTATTTT. Amino acids: CAITPTGAQADTQYF.

There are a few counts of this clone. In nucleotides, the CDR3 is TGTGCCAGCAGTCTACTAGCGGGAGTGGGGAATGAGCAGTTCTTC. This sequence encodes CASSLLAGVGNEQFF. The chain links TRBV6-4 to TRBJ2-1, with TRBD2 matching 11 bases. J lost 7 bases, V lost 5 bases, and 7 bases had no gene match. CDR3 length: 15 residues. Germline V gene sequence: CDR1 MRHNA, CDR2 SNTAGT.

The chain has TRBV10-3 and TRBJ2-1, with 12 bases fitting TRBD2. V was clipped by 5 bases and J by 5 bases; unmatched bases: 4. This CDR3 has 15 residues. In germline, CDR1 is ENHRY, CDR2 SYGVKD. The CDR3 sequence: CAISYRTSGNNEQFF. DNA for the CDR3: TGTGCCATCAGTTACCGGACTAGCGGGAACAATGAGCAGTTCTTC.

A single count supports this clone. The rearrangement uses TRBV30 and TRBJ2-3, with D possibly TRBD2 on 6 matching bases. V lost 5 bases to trimming and J lost 2 bases, with 14 bases between them. The germline CDR1 and CDR2 sequences are GTSNPN and SVGIG (reference sequence). This CDR3 is 14 amino acids long. The CDR3 sequence is CAWRGKPPTDTQYF. In DNA, the CDR3 is TGTGCCTGGCGCGGGAAGCCACCCACAGATACGCAGTATTTT.

The V call is TRBV5-5, the J call TRBJ2-7, with a tentative D call TRBD1 (6 bases). CDR1 is SGHKS and CDR2 is YYEKEE in the germline V gene (reference sequence). The CDR3 totals 13 residues. V lost 3 bases to trimming and J lost 7 bases, with 14 bases between them. Here the CDR3 reads CASSSGQTQEQYF. In DNA form, the CDR3 reads TGTGCCAGCAGCTCTGGACAGACGCAGGAGCAGTACTTC.

In this sample, this clone turned up a few times. The genes are TRBV6-5 and TRBJ2-7; TRBD2 aligns across 11 bases. CDR3 length equals 15 residues. CDR1 and CDR2 (germline): MNHEY, SVGAGI. V lost 4 bases to trimming and J lost 2 bases; unmatched junction nucleotides: 4. The chain's CDR3 is CASSLTSGSTYEQYF. The CDR3, as DNA: TGTGCCAGCAGTTTAACTAGCGGGAGCACCTACGAGCAGTACTTC.

The chain is built from TRBV15 and TRBJ1-1; 10 bases map to TRBD1. The CDR3 is 17 amino acids. Trimming took 3 bases from V and 0 from J; bases not matched to a gene: 7. Germline V gene data show CDR1 as LNHNV and CDR2 as YYDKDF (reference sequence). The CDR3 here is CATSRGGTGELNTEAFF. The DNA of the CDR3 is TGTGCCACCAGCAGGGGCGGGACAGGGGAGCTGAACACTGAAGCTTTCTTT.

This clone was seen a single time. The chain employs TRBV2 and TRBJ1-5, with 10 nucleotides matching TRBD1. CDR3 length: 16 residues. Germline V gives CDR1 SNHLY, CDR2 FYNNEI. The J segment lost 4 bases and the V segment lost 4 bases, leaving 7 bases of the junction unmatched. The CDR3 nucleotides are TGTGCCAGCAGTGCCGGGACAGGGGCATATAATCAGCCCCAGCATTTT. Translating it yields CASSAGTGAYNQPQHF. Using reference TRBV2 and TRBJ1-5 for the parts outside the CDR3, the full variable domain is EPEVTQTPSHQVTQMGQEVILRCVPISNHLYFYWYRQILGQKVEFLVSFYNNEISEKSEIFDDQFSVERPDGSNFTLKIRSTKLEDSAMYFCASSAGTGAYNQPQHFGDGTRLSIL.

The rearrangement uses TRBV9 and TRBJ2-7; D is undetermined. Germline V gene sequence: CDR1 SGDLS, CDR2 YYNGEE. The CDR3 length is 13 residues. Trimming removed 5 bases at V and 4 bases at J, with 13 bases between. The CDR3 DNA sequence: TGTGCCAGCAGTGACTTGTTAGGGTACGAGCAGTACTTC. This gives the protein CASSDLLGYEQYF.

The chain joins TRBV19 to TRBJ2-3, with 8 nucleotides matching TRBD1. The germline V gene has CDR1 LNHDA and CDR2 SQIVND (reference sequence). The CDR3 is 16 residues long. V lost 5 bases to trimming and J lost 0 bases; unmatched junction nucleotides: 7. This CDR3 reads CASSPRTGSSTDTQYF. The CDR3 DNA reads as TGTGCCAGTAGTCCTAGGACAGGGAGCAGCACAGATACGCAGTATTTT.

V and J are TRBV5-1 and TRBJ1-1, with D possibly matching TRBD1 (6 bases). CDR1 SGHRS and CDR2 YFSETQ come from the germline V gene. V was trimmed by 0 bases and J by 6 bases, leaving 12 bases between them. The CDR3 has 14 residues. The CDR3 spells CASSLGTASAEAFF. In DNA form, the CDR3 reads TGCGCCAGCAGCTTGGGGACAGCTTCGGCTGAAGCTTTCTTT.

The V gene is TRBV29-1, the J gene TRBJ1-2; D is unclear. Germline V lookup: CDR1 SQVTM, CDR2 ANQGSEA. This CDR3 has 12 residues. V was shortened by 4 bases and J by 2 bases, with 8 bases between the two germline ends. The CDR3 is CSVVDGNYGYTF. DNA for the CDR3: TGCAGCGTTGTGGACGGAAACTATGGCTACACCTTC. Together with reference TRBV29-1 and TRBJ1-2, the CDR3 gives the full variable domain: SAVISQKPSRDICQRGTSLTIQCQVDSQVTMMFWYRQQPGQSLTLIATANQGSEATYESGFVIDKFPISRPNLTFSTLTVSNMSPEDSSIYLCSVVDGNYGYTFGSGTRLTVV.

On this clone itself: A read error may produce the germline difference seen at one junction end. CDR3 residues: CASFGTSGLFDF. CDR3 in DNA: TGTGCCAGCTTCGGGACTAGCGGACTTTTCGACTTC. The chain combines TRBV2 with TRBJ2-5; 11 bases agree with TRBD2. The CDR3 is 12 residues long. The germline V gene encodes CDR1 SNHLY and CDR2 FYNNEI.

The genes are TRBV29-1 and TRBJ2-2; 10 nucleotides line up with TRBD1. This CDR3 contains 13 residues. The ends lost 5 bases at V and 6 bases at J; junction bases unmatched: 3. Germline V gene lookup returns CDR1 SQVTM and CDR2 ANQGSEA. The CDR3 DNA follows: TGCAGCGTTCGGACAGGGGGGGCCGGGGAGCTGTTTTTT. Its translation: CSVRTGGAGELFF.

J is TRBJ1-4 and V is TRBV6-1; D is undetermined. Deletions cut 3 bases from V and 5 bases from J, with 10 bases between. CDR1 and CDR2 (germline): MNHNS, SASEGT. The CDR3 consists of 14 residues. CDR3 nucleotides: TGTGCCAGCAGTGAGCTAGCCGGGAATGAAAAACTGTTTTTT. Protein sequence: CASSELAGNEKLFF.

The V and J genes are TRBV19 and TRBJ1-2, with no clear D. Per the germline V gene, CDR1 is LNHDA and CDR2 is SQIVND (reference sequence). V dropped 3 bases and J dropped 9 bases, with 11 bases sitting between them. This CDR3 has 12 residues. This CDR3 is CASSIGVESYTF. For the CDR3, the DNA is TGTGCCAGTAGTATCGGGGTGGAGAGCTACACCTTC.

V and J are TRBV29-1 and TRBJ2-3; the match to TRBD2 covers 8 bases. The V segment lost 3 bases and the J segment 2 bases; nucleotides outside the gene matches: 16. CDR3 size: 18 residues. Germline lookup yields CDR1 SQVTM and CDR2 ANQGSEA. Written as DNA, the CDR3 is TGCAGCGTTGACGCCGGTTTTAGCGGGAAGACCGCCACAGATACGCAGTATTTT. Protein: CSVDAGFSGKTATDTQYF.

The chain couples TRBV5-1 to TRBJ2-1; D is possibly TRBD1 or TRBD2 (5 bases each). The CDR3 is made up of 16 amino acids. From germline, CDR1 is SGHRS and CDR2 YFSETQ. With 1 base removed from V and 0 bases from J, the gap between germline ends came to 11 bases. The CDR3 coding sequence is TGCGCCAGCAGCTTGAGGATCGGGGCCTCCTACAATGAGCAGTTCTTC. As protein: CASSLRIGASYNEQFF.

The rearrangement links TRBV5-4 to TRBJ2-6, with D tentatively TRBD1 (7 bases). Germline CDR1 is SGHNT and CDR2 is YYREEE (reference sequence). This CDR3 is built from 19 residues. V lost 2 bases, J lost 0 bases, and 18 bases lay in between. CDR3: CASSFWGDRPPSGANVLTF. CDR3 coding DNA: TGTGCCAGCAGCTTCTGGGGGGACAGACCTCCCTCTGGGGCCAACGTCCTGACTTTC.

This chain joins TRBV7-9 and TRBJ1-1, with a possible D match to TRBD1 (5 bases). The length of the CDR3 is 14 residues. Trimming pared 5 bases from V and 2 bases from J, leaving 12 bases between. Germline V CDR1 and CDR2: SEHNR, FQNEAQ (reference sequence). CDR3 sequence reads: CASSPMGGNTEAFF. The CDR3, as DNA: TGTGCCAGCAGCCCCATGGGGGGAAACACTGAAGCTTTCTTT.

The V and J genes are TRBV2 and TRBJ1-2, with D possibly matching TRBD1 (5 bases). CDR3 length equals 14 residues. V lost 5 bases to trimming and J lost 0 bases, with 10 bases between them. CDR1 is SNHLY, CDR2 FYNNEI, per germline. The CDR3 protein is CASSLGVTNYGYTF. The CDR3 bases are TGTGCCAGCAGTTTAGGGGTCACTAACTATGGCTACACCTTC.

The rearrangement links TRBV6-4 to TRBJ2-1; D might be TRBD1 or TRBD2, each matching 6 bases. The CDR3 is 13 residues long. The germline gives CDR1 MRHNA, CDR2 SNTAGT. V was clipped by 6 bases and J by 8 bases, with 14 bases between them. The CDR3 DNA reads TGTGCCAGCAGCCGAGAGGGGGGCCATGAGCAGTTCTTC. Its translation: CASSREGGHEQFF.

This clone was detected once. The chain is built from TRBV9 and TRBJ2-1; no clear D gene. V was trimmed by 1 base and J by 5 bases, leaving 13 bases between them. The CDR3 has 15 amino acids. The germline V gene has CDR1 SGDLS and CDR2 YYNGEE. Here the CDR3 DNA reads TGTGCCAGCAGCGTATTCCCCAAGGGCGACAATGAGCAGTTCTTC. It translates to CASSVFPKGDNEQFF.

V usage is TRBV19 and J usage is TRBJ1-2, with 11 bases fitting TRBD1. This CDR3 has 15 residues. J was trimmed by 5 bases and V by 5 bases; bases with no gene match: 7. Germline lookup yields CDR1 LNHDA and CDR2 SQIVND (reference sequence). The CDR3 bases are TGTGCCAGTAGTCCAAGGACAGGGGGCGCTTATGGCTACACCTTC. It yields the protein CASSPRTGGAYGYTF. The full variable domain, with the rest looked up from reference TRBV19 and TRBJ1-2, is DGGITQSPKYLFRKEGQNVTLSCEQNLNHDAMYWYRQDPGQGLRLIYYSQIVNDFQKGDIAEGYSVSREKKESFPLTVTSAQKNPTAFYLCASSPRTGGAYGYTFGSGTRLTVV.

This clone has only one observation. The V and J genes are TRBV19 and TRBJ2-6; D remains unclear. Trimming left V 1 base short and J 0 bases short, with 7 bases between. The CDR3 spans 16 residues. Germline loops: CDR1 LNHDA, CDR2 SQIVND (reference sequence). The DNA of the CDR3 is TGTGCCAGTAGTATAGGCCGGAGCTCTGGGGCCAACGTCCTGACTTTC. Its translation is CASSIGRSSGANVLTF.

The V and J genes are TRBV6-6 and TRBJ2-7, with TRBD1 matching over 7 bases. V dropped 3 bases and J dropped 6; count of bases not matched to a gene: 5. This CDR3 has 13 residues. Germline assignment: CDR1 MNHNY and CDR2 SVGAGI (reference sequence). CDR3 protein: CASSYTAGGEQYF. The CDR3 bases are TGTGCCAGCAGTTATACGGCAGGGGGCGAGCAGTACTTC.

V usage is TRBV7-9 and J usage is TRBJ2-7, with 7 nucleotides matching TRBD1. CDR1 is SEHNR, CDR2 FQNEAQ, per germline (reference sequence). The ends lost 3 bases at V and 6 bases at J; junction bases unmatched: 8. This CDR3 spans 14 amino acids. For the CDR3, the DNA is TGTGCCAGCAGCTTCACCCAGGGGGTCTCCGAGCAGTACTTC. Translating it yields CASSFTQGVSEQYF.

V and J are TRBV7-6 and TRBJ2-3, with D hard to call. This CDR3 has 13 residues. V dropped 4 bases and J dropped 2 bases, with 7 bases sitting between them. Germline V gives CDR1 SGHVS, CDR2 FNYEAQ. The CDR3 bases are TGTGCCAGCAGCTCCACAACCACAGATACGCAGTATTTT. Translated: CASSSTTTDTQYF.

The genes are TRBV18 and TRBJ1-5, with D perhaps matching TRBD1 (6 bases). CDR1 is KGHSH, CDR2 LQKENI, per germline. The CDR3 is 16 amino acids. V lost 2 bases, J lost 2 bases, and 13 bases lay in between. Here the CDR3 reads CASSPVAGAGNQPQHF. In DNA, the CDR3 is TGTGCCAGCTCACCAGTGGCGGGGGCTGGCAATCAGCCCCAGCATTTT.

This chain joins TRBV2 and TRBJ2-7; 11 bases match TRBD2. The V and J ends lost 2 bases and 3 bases, in that order; junction bases with no gene match: 0. The CDR3 spans 14 residues. Germline V CDR1 and CDR2: SNHLY, FYNNEI. The CDR3 nucleotides are TGTGCCAGCAGTGAACTAGCGGGAGGCTACGAGCAGTACTTC. Amino acids: CASSELAGGYEQYF.

The V call is TRBV11-3, the J call TRBJ2-7; unclear D gene. Trimming shortened V by 1 base and J by 5 bases, and 12 bases separated the two germline ends. This CDR3 spans 14 amino acids. Germline CDR1 SGHNT, CDR2 YENEEA. CDR3 loop: CASSLVPSWNEQYF. Written as DNA, the CDR3 is TGTGCCAGCAGCTTAGTCCCTTCGTGGAACGAGCAGTACTTC.